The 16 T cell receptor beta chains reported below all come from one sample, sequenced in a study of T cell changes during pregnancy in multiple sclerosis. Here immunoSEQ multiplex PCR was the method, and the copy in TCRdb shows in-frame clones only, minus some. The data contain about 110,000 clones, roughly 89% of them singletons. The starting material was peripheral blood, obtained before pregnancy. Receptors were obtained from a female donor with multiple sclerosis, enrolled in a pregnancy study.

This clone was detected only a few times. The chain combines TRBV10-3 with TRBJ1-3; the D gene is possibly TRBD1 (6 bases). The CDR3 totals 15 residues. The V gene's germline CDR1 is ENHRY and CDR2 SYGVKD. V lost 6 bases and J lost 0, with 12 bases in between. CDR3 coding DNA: TGTGCCATCAGACAACAGGGTAGCTCTGGAAACACCATATATTTT. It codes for CAIRQQGSSGNTIYF.

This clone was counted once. This chain's CDR3 is CASGLGSADTQYF. For the CDR3, the DNA is TGTGCTAGTGGTTTGGGTAGCGCAGATACGCAGTATTTT. The chain is built from TRBV12-5 and TRBJ2-3, with D possibly matching TRBD2 (5 bases). The CDR3 extends over 13 amino acids. Trimming stripped 1 base from V and 4 bases from J, with 6 bases between. Germline-derived CDR1 and CDR2 are LGHNT and FRNRAP.

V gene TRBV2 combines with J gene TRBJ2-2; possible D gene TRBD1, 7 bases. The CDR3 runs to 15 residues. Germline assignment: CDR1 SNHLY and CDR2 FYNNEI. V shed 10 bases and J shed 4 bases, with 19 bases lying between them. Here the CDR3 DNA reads TGTGCCATCCCCGCAGGGGGGATTCGCACCGGGGAGCTGTTTTTT. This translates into CAIPAGGIRTGELFF.

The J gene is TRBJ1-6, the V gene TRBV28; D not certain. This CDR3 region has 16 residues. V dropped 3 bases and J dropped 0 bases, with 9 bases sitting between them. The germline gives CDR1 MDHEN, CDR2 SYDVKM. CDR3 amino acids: CASSFAGSSYNSPLHF. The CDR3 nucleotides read TGTGCCAGCAGTTTCGCGGGGAGCTCCTATAATTCACCCCTCCACTTT.

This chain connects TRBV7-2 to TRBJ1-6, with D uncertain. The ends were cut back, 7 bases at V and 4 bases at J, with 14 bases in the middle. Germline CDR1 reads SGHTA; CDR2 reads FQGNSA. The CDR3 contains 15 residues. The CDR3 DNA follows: TGTGCCAGCACCCTTCGCGAGAGTTATAATTCACCCCTCCACTTT. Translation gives CASTLRESYNSPLHF.

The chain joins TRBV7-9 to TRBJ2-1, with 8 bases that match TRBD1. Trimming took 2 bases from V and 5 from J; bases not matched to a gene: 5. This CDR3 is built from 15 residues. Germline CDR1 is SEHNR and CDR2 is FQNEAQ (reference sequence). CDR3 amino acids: CASSLQRQGNNEQFF. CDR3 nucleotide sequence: TGTGCCAGCAGCTTACAGCGACAGGGGAACAATGAGCAGTTCTTC.

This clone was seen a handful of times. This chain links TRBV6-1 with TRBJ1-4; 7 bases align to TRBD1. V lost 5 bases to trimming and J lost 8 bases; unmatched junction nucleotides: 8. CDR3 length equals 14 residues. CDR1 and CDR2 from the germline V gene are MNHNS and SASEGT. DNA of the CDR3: TGTGCCAGCAGTAAGACAGGGTCTAGGGAAAAACTGTTTTTT. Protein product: CASSKTGSREKLFF.

The CDR3: CASSTQGQETQYF. CDR3 bases: TGTGCCAGCAGCACACAGGGGCAGGAGACCCAGTACTTC. The genes are TRBV7-6 and TRBJ2-5; 7 bases are shared with TRBD1. Germline assignment: CDR1 SGHVS and CDR2 FNYEAQ. The CDR3 contains 13 residues. Losses at the gene ends were 5 bases for V and 5 bases for J; bases not matched to a gene: 5.

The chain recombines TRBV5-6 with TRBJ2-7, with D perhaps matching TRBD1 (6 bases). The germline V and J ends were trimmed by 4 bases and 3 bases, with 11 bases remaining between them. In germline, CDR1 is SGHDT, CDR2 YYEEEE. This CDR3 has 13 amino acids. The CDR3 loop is CASSLDSGYEQYF. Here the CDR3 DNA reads TGTGCCAGCAGCCTGGACAGTGGCTACGAGCAGTACTTC.

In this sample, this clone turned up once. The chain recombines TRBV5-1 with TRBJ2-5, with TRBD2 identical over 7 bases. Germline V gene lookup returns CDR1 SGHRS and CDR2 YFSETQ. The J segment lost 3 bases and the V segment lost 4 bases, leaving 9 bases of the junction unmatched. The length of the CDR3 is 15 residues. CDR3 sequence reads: CASSGEGLVEETQYF. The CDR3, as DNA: TGCGCCAGCAGCGGGGAAGGACTAGTGGAAGAGACCCAGTACTTC.

Written as DNA, the CDR3 is TGTGCCAGCAGTTCCGACAGGGGACGAAATGAGCAGTTCTTC. Its protein product is CASSSDRGRNEQFF. This rearrangement joins TRBV7-9 to TRBJ2-1; 8 bases map to TRBD1. J was trimmed by 7 bases and V by 6 bases; bases with no gene match: 8. Germline V gene lookup returns CDR1 SEHNR and CDR2 FQNEAQ (reference sequence). The CDR3 is 14 residues long.

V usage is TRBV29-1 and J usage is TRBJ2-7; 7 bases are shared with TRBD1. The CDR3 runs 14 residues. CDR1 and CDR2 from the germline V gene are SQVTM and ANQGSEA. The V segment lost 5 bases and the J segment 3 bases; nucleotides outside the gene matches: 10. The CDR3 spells CSVLHRGFGYEQYF. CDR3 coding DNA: TGCAGCGTTCTTCACAGGGGTTTTGGCTACGAGCAGTACTTC.

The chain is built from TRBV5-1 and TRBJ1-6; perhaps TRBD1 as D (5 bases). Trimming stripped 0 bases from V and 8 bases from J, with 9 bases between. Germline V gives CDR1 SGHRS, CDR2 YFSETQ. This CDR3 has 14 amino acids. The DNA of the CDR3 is TGCGCCAGCAGCTTGGTGGGACTAGATTCACCCCTCCACTTT. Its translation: CASSLVGLDSPLHF.

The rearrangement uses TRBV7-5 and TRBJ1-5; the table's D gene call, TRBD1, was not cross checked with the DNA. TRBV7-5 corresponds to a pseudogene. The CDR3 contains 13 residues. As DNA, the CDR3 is TGTGCCAGAAGCCGGACATACAATCAGCCCCAGCATTTT. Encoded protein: CARSRTYNQPQHF.

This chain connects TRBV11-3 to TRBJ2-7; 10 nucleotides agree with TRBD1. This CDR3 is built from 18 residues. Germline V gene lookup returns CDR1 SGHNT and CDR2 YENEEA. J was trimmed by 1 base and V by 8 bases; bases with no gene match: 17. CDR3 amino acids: CASQPGDRGRKLSYEQYF. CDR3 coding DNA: TGTGCCAGCCAACCGGGGGACAGGGGTCGCAAACTGTCCTACGAGCAGTACTTC.

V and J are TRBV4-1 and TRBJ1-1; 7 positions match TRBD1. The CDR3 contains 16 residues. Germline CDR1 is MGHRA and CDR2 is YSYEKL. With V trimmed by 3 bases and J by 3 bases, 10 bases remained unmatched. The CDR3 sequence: CASSQGQWGLYTEAFF. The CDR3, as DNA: TGCGCCAGCAGCCAGGGACAGTGGGGCCTTTACACTGAAGCTTTCTTT.